The rows below give T cell receptor beta chains drawn from one sample of a study of T cell repertoires and HLA-DP antigens. Here immunoSEQ multiplex PCR was the method, and the copy in TCRdb shows in-frame clones only, minus some. The table records approximately 86,000 clones, about 89% of them present only once. The antigens these receptors bind are not known. The sample taken for sequencing was CD4+ T cells from PBMCs. The source is a man in his fifties or sixties in good health and CMV-seronegative. CDR3s include the opening cysteine and the closing phenylalanine or tryptophan. D genes are given only for firm matches. Only some rows state a clone size, as once, few, many or a class for expanded clones.

J gene | V gene | D gene | clone size | CDR3 DNA | CDR3 protein
TRBJ1-1 | TRBV29-1 | NA | NA | TGCAGCGTTGAAGAAAACCAACGGTTAACTGAAGCTTTCTTT | CSVEENQRLTEAFF
TRBJ2-2 | TRBV19 | NA | NA | TGTGCCAGTAGTAGGAACCAACTAGTGGGTGGCGGGGAGCTGTTTTTT | CASSRNQLVGGGELFF
TRBJ1-2 | TRBV19 | NA | NA | TGTGCCAGTAGCCAAGACGGAGTAAACTATGGCTACACCTTC | CASSQDGVNYGYTF
TRBJ2-5 | TRBV2 | TRBD2 | NA | TGTGCCAGCTCCCTGCCGGGGGGAGAGACCCAGTACTTC | CASSLPGGETQYF
TRBJ2-1 | TRBV19 | TRBD2 | NA | TGTGCCAGTAAGGCTAGCGGGGTACATGAGCAGTTCTTC | CASKASGVHEQFF
TRBJ2-2 | TRBV5-1 | TRBD2 | NA | TGCGCCAGCAGCTCGGGACTAGCGGGATTAAACACCGGGGAGCTGTTTTTT | CASSSGLAGLNTGELFF
TRBJ1-2 | TRBV20-1 | NA | NA | TGCAGTGCCGTGAAAGCAGGGAAGGACACCTTC | CSAVKAGKDTF
TRBJ1-2 | TRBV7-9 | NA | NA | TGTGCCAGCAGCTTACTGGGACCCCGAGGAAACACCTTC | CASSLLGPRGNTF
TRBJ1-1 | TRBV30 | NA | few | TGTGCCTGGAAACTCGGTGTAAACACTGAAGCTTTCTTT | CAWKLGVNTEAFF
TRBJ1-3 | TRBV28 | NA | NA | TGTGCCAGCGGGGACTTTCGCTCTGGAAACACCATATATTTT | CASGDFRSGNTIYF
TRBJ2-1 | TRBV4-1 | TRBD2 | NA | TGCGCCAGCAGCGACGGGACTAGCGGACGCCTCAATGAGCAGTTCTTC | CASSDGTSGRLNEQFF
TRBJ1-5 | TRBV19 | NA | NA | TGTGCCAGTAGTATTTCCCACGCGAATCAGCCCCAGCATTTT | CASSISHANQPQHF
TRBJ2-3 | TRBV29-1 | NA | NA | TGCAGCGTTGATAGCCAAAGCACAGATACGCAGTATTTT | CSVDSQSTDTQYF
TRBJ2-7 | TRBV9 | NA | NA | TGTGCCAGCAGCCCCCGTTTGGGAGCGCGAAACTCCTACGAGCAGTACTTC | CASSPRLGARNSYEQYF
TRBJ2-4 | TRBV18 | NA | few | TGTGCCAGCTCACAAGAGGGGGCCAAAAACATTCAGTACTTC | CASSQEGAKNIQYF
TRBJ1-5 | TRBV30 | TRBD1 | few | TGTGCCTGGAGTGGACAGGGCGGTCAGCCCCAGCATTTT | CAWSGQGGQPQHF
TRBJ2-3 | TRBV6-6 | NA | NA | TGTGCCAGCAGGGGGACCAGGGGCGGGACAGATACGCAGTATTTT | CASRGTRGGTDTQYF
TRBJ2-7 | TRBV15 | TRBD2 | NA | TGTGCCACCAGCACCCGGGGTTTGCTAGCGGGAGGTTCCTACGAGCAGTACTTC | CATSTRGLLAGGSYEQYF
TRBJ2-7 | TRBV27 | TRBD1 | NA | TGTGCCAGCAGGGGGGACAGGGTCTCCTACGAGCAGTACTTC | CASRGDRVSYEQYF
TRBJ1-5 | TRBV25-1 | NA | NA | TGTGCCAGCAGTCAAGGGAATCAGCCCCAGCATTTT | CASSQGNQPQHF
TRBJ2-7 | TRBV4-2 | NA | NA | TGTGCCAGCAGCCAGGAGCGCCACTCCTACGAGCAGTACTTC | CASSQERHSYEQYF
TRBJ2-7 | TRBV5-6 | NA | NA | TGTGCCAGCAGCATCCGAGGACAGAGCTACGAGCAGTACTTC | CASSIRGQSYEQYF
TRBJ2-5 | TRBV6-1 | TRBD2 | NA | TGTGCCAGCAGTGAAGCGAAACTAGCGGGAGGGATGGTTTGGGAGACCCAGTACTTC | CASSEAKLAGGMVWETQYF
TRBJ1-2 | TRBV5-6 | TRBD1 | NA | TGTGCCAGCAGCTTGGCCGGACAGGGCTACTTTTACTATGGCTACACCTTC | CASSLAGQGYFYYGYTF
TRBJ1-3 | TRBV4-2 | NA | NA | TGTGCCAGCAGCCAAGAATGGGGGGGGACCTCTGGAAACACCATATATTTT | CASSQEWGGTSGNTIYF
TRBJ2-2 | TRBV7-2 | NA | once | TGTGCCAGCAGCTTCCCTGGGGGGAGGAACACCGGGGAGCTGTTTTTT | CASSFPGGRNTGELFF
TRBJ1-1 | TRBV29-1 | TRBD1 | NA | TGCAGCGTTGACAGGGGGTTGAACACTGAAGCTTTCTTT | CSVDRGLNTEAFF
TRBJ1-1 | TRBV4-2 | NA | NA | TGTGCCAGCAGCCGTAACACAGGGAACACTGAAGCTTTCTTT | CASSRNTGNTEAFF
TRBJ2-7 | TRBV11-2 | TRBD1 | once | TGTGCCAGCAGCTTAGGGCATGGGACAGGAGCCTACGAGCAGTACTTC | CASSLGHGTGAYEQYF
TRBJ1-5 | TRBV28 | NA | NA | TGTGCCAGCAGTTTAGGAAGCACTTATAGCAATCAGCCCCAGCATTTT | CASSLGSTYSNQPQHF
TRBJ2-1 | TRBV7-8 | TRBD2 | NA | TGTGCCAGCAGCCCCCAGCGATGGCAGGGAGCTAGCGGGAGATCCTACAATGAGCAGTTCTTC | CASSPQRWQGASGRSYNEQFF
TRBJ1-4 | TRBV18 | NA | NA | TGTGCCAGCTCACCGCAGGGTGGGGAAAAACTGTTTTTT | CASSPQGGEKLFF
TRBJ2-7 | TRBV7-2 | NA | NA | TGTGCCAGCAGCTTAGCGGGAGGCGCTTACGAGCAGTACTTC | CASSLAGGAYEQYF
TRBJ1-6 | TRBV30 | NA | NA | TGTGCCTGGAGTAGAGAGAGCTCCTATAATTCACCCCTCCACTTT | CAWSRESSYNSPLHF
TRBJ2-7 | TRBV27 | NA | few | TGTGCCAGCAGTTTAGGGGGCCCTTGGGACTACGAGCAGTACTTC | CASSLGGPWDYEQYF
TRBJ1-1 | TRBV2 | NA | few | TGTGCCAGCAGAGCGGAGGCTGAAGCTTTCTTT | CASRAEAEAFF
TRBJ2-1 | TRBV5-1 | TRBD2 | once | TGCGCCAGCCGAGGACTAGCGGGTTACAATGAGCAGTTCTTC | CASRGLAGYNEQFF
TRBJ2-1 | TRBV6-5 | TRBD2 | NA | TGTGCCAGCAGTTACTCACGGCGGGAGTCCAACAATGAGCAGTTCTTC | CASSYSRRESNNEQFF
TRBJ1-3 | TRBV7-2 | NA | few | TGTGCCAGCAGCTTACCGGCTGGAAACACCATATATTTT | CASSLPAGNTIYF
TRBJ1-4 | TRBV5-8 | TRBD1 | NA | TGTGCCAGCAGCTTGAATGGACAGGGGGCGTCTAATGAAAAACTGTTTTTT | CASSLNGQGASNEKLFF
TRBJ2-5 | TRBV19 | TRBD1 | NA | TGTGCCAGTAGTACCGACGGGACAGCTCAAGAGACCCAGTACTTC | CASSTDGTAQETQYF
TRBJ2-3 | TRBV2 | NA | NA | TGTGCCAGCAGTGAAGTTGATACGCAGTATTTT | CASSEVDTQYF
TRBJ1-2 | TRBV30 | NA | NA | TGTGCCTGGAGTAGGCAGGTTGATGGCTACACCTTC | CAWSRQVDGYTF
TRBJ2-5 | TRBV7-2 | NA | NA | TGTGCCAGCAGCCAACAGGGAGATGGAGAGACCCAGTACTTC | CASSQQGDGETQYF
TRBJ2-3 | TRBV29-1 | NA | NA | TGCAGCGGGACGAACTTAGCGGACAGGAGCACAGATACGCAGTATTTT | CSGTNLADRSTDTQYF
TRBJ2-5 | TRBV7-2 | NA | NA | TGTGCCAGCAGCTTAGTCAGGCAGGGAACCGAGACCCAGTACTTC | CASSLVRQGTETQYF